This T cell receptor beta chain was captured by sequencing in a study of spatial heterogeneity in lung cancer. About the research overall: A consistent excess of beta-chain over alpha-chain sequences was detected.

Germline CDR1 and CDR2: MNHNS and SASEGT. The CDR3 has 14 residues. V was trimmed by 1 base and J by 6 bases, leaving 9 bases between them. Points from the study as a whole: Tumor mutation counts were tracked by expanded intratumoral alpha and beta TCR counts.

This clonotype was detected only a few times. Antigen: not known. On each TCR cDNA molecule, a unique molecular identifier was present. TCRdb redid the calling of the 5' RACE reads with MiXCR, one entry per CDR3 protein. Found here are around 10,000 distinct CDR3 sequences, over 9.5% of them singletons; the top ten hold 39%. Time point noted: sample taken at primary tumor resection. Whole RNA, isolated from tumor, nontumor lung or frozen PBMC, was sequenced without prior sorting. This TCR was sampled from a male donor with early-stage non-small cell lung cancer. This material consisted of lung tumor tissue, taken at surgery. V usage is TRBV6-1 and J usage is TRBJ1-4; D unclear. CDR3 DNA: TGTGCCAGCAGTGAAGGAAGTAGTTATGAAAAACTGTTTTTT. Translation gives CASSEGSSYEKLFF.